Detailed here is one T cell receptor (beta chain). Its antigen is as yet unknown. Germline V gives CDR1 MDHEN, CDR2 SYDVKM. V was pared by 5 bases and J by 2 bases, with 8 bases of the junction left unmatched. This CDR3 is 15 amino acids long. The data derive from a study of T cell responses to AZD1222 COVID-19 vaccine. Study conclusions and caveats: White British people made up most donors, females outnumbered males, and clonal diversity was possibly underestimated.

Profiling relied on immunoSEQ multiplex PCR, and the TCRdb table lists in-frame clones only, not all of them. The sample holds about 130,000 clones, approximately 90% seen once. Sequencing used peripheral blood, obtained on day 0 of AZD1222 vaccination. This clonotype originated in an adult in good health. The chain employs TRBV28 and TRBJ1-1; 7 nucleotides line up with TRBD1. The CDR3 DNA is TGTGCCAGCAGTGTGACAGGGACAATCAACACTGAAGCTTTCTTT. The encoded protein is CASSVTGTINTEAFF.